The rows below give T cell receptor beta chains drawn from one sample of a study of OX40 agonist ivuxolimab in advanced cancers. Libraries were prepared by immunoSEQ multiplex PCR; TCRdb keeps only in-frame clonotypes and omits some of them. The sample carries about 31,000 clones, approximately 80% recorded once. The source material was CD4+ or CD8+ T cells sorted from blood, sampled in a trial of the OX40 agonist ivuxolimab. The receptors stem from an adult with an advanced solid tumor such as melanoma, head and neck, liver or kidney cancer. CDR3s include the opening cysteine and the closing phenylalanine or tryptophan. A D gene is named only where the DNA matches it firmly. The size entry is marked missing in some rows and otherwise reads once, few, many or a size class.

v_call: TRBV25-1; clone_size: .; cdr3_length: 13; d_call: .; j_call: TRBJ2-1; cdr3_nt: TGTGCCAGCAGTTCGACGGGTGCAGGGAGGAAGTTCTTC; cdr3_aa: CASSSTGAGRKFF
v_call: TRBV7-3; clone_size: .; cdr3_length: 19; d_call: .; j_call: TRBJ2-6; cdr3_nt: TGTGCCAGCAGCTTAGTGGGGGCCGCCTCTCCGCCTGGGGCCAACGTCCTGACTTTC; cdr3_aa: CASSLVGAASPPGANVLTF
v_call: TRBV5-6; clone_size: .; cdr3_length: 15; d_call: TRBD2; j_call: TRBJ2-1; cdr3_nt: TGTGCCAGCAGCTTATGGGAGGGCGGGTACAATGAGCAGTTCTTC; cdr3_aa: CASSLWEGGYNEQFF
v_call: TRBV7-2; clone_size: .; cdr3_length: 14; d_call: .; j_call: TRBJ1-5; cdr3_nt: TGTGCCAGCAGCTTAGCGGTTAGCAATCAGCCCCAGCATTTT; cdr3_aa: CASSLAVSNQPQHF
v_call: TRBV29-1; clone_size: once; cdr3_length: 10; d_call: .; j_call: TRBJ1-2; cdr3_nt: TGCAGCGTTGCTGGGGGAGGCTACACCTTC; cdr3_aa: CSVAGGGYTF
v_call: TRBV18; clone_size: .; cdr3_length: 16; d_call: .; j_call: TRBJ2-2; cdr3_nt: TGTGCCAGCTCACCGCAGGGCAATAGTAACACCGGGGAGCTGTTTTTT; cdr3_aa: CASSPQGNSNTGELFF
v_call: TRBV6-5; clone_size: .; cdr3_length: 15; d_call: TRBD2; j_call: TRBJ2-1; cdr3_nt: TGTGCCAGCAGTTCCAGACTAGCGGGGGCTAATGAGCAGTTCTTC; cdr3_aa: CASSSRLAGANEQFF
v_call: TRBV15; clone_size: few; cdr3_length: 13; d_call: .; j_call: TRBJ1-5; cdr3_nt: TGTGCCACCAGCAGAGTCCTATATCAGCCCCAGCATTTT; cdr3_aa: CATSRVLYQPQHF
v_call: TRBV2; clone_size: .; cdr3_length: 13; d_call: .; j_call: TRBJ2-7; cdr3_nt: TGTGCCAGCTCCGCTCTCAGGGGTGACGAGCAGTACTTC; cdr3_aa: CASSALRGDEQYF
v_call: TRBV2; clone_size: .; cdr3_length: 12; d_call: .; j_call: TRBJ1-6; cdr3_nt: TGTGCCAGCAGTACTCTCGGTTCACCCCTCCACTTT; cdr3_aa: CASSTLGSPLHF
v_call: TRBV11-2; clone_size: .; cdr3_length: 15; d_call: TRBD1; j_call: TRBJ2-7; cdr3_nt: TGTGCCAGCAGCTCGACACAGGGGGCGTTGTACGAGCAGTACTTC; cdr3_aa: CASSSTQGALYEQYF
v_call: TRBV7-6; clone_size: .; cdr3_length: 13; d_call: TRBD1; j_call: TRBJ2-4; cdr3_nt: TGTGCCAGCAGCTTAGACAGGGGGGACATTCAGTACTTC; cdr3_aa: CASSLDRGDIQYF
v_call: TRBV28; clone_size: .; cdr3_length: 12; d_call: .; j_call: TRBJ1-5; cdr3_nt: TGTGCCAGCAGTTTTAATCTAGGGGCCCAGCATTTT; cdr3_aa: CASSFNLGAQHF
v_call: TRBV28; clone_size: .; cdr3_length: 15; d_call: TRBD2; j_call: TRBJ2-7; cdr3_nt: TGTGCCAGCAGGGTAGCGGGGCAGAGAACAAGCGAGCAGTACTTC; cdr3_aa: CASRVAGQRTSEQYF
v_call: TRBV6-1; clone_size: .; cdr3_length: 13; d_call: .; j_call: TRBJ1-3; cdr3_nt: TGTGCCAGCAGTGATCGACGTGGAAACACCATATATTTT; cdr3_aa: CASSDRRGNTIYF
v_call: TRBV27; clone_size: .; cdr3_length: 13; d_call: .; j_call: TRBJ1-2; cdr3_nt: TGTGCCAGCAGTTTTGCAGGAAACTATGGCTACACCTTC; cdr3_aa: CASSFAGNYGYTF
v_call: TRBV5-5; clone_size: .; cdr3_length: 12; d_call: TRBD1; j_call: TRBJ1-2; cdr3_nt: TGTGCCAGCAGCGGGACAGGCTATGGCTACACCTTC; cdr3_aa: CASSGTGYGYTF
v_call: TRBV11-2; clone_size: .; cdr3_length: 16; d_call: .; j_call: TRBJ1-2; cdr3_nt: TGTGCCAGCAGCTTAGAGAGGGTCGGGGCCGGGGGTGGCTACACCTTC; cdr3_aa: CASSLERVGAGGGYTF
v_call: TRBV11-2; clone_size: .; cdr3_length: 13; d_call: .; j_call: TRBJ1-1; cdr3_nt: TGTGCCAGCAGCTTCGCCCTAAACACTGAAGCTTTCTTT; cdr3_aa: CASSFALNTEAFF
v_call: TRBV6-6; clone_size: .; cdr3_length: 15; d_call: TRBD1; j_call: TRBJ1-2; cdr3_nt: TGTGCCAGCAGTTACTCGACAGGGGGTAACTATGGCTACACCTTC; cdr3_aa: CASSYSTGGNYGYTF
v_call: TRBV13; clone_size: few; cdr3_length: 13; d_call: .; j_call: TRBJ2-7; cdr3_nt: TGTGCCAGCAGCTTAGGGTTCTCCTACGAGCAGTACTTC; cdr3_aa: CASSLGFSYEQYF
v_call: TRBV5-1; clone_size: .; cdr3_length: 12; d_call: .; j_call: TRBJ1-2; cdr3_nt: TGCGCCAGCAGTGGGGATAACTATGGCTACACCTTC; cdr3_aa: CASSGDNYGYTF
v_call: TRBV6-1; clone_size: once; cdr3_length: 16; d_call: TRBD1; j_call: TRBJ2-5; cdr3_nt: TGTGCCAGCAGTGGTTGGGGACAGGGGGCGAAAGAGACCCAGTACTTC; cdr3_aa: CASSGWGQGAKETQYF
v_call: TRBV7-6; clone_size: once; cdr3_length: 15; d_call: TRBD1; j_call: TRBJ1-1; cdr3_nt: TGTGCCAGCAGCCCCGCACAGGGGGCTTACACTGAAGCTTTCTTT; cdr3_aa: CASSPAQGAYTEAFF
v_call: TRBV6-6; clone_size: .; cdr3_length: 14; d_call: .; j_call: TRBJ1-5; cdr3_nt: TGTGCCAGCAGGGAGCAGTATAGCAATCAGCCCCAGCATTTT; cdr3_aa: CASREQYSNQPQHF
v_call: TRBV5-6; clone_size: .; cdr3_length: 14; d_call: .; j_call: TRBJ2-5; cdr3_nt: TGTGCCAGCAGCTTGACTCCAGACCAGGAGACCCAGTACTTC; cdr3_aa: CASSLTPDQETQYF
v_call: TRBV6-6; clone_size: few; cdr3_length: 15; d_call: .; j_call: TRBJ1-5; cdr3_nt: TGTGCCAGCAGCTCCAGGACAGAGCCGGGTCAGCCCCAGCATTTT; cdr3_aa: CASSSRTEPGQPQHF
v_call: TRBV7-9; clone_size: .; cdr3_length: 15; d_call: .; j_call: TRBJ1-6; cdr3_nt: TGTGCCAGCAGCTTAAACCAGGGTCAGGGCTCACCCCTCCACTTT; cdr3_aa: CASSLNQGQGSPLHF
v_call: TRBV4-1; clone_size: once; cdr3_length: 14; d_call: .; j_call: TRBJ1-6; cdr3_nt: TGCGCCAGCAGCCTCTTGGAGAGAGATACACCCCTCCACTTT; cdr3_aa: CASSLLERDTPLHF
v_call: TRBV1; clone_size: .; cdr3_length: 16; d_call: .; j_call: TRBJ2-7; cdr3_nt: TGCACCAGCAGCCAATTACCGGGACAGGGATCCCACGAGCAGTACTTC; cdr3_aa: CTSSQLPGQGSHEQYF
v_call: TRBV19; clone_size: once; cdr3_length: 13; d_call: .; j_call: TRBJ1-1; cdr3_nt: TGTGCCAGTAGTATTGTCGTAGGTCGGATAGCTTTCTTT; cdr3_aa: CASSIVVGRIAFF
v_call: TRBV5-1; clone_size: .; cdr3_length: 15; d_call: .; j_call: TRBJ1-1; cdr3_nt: TGCGCCAGCAGCACAACCGGGACTACGAACACTGAAGCTTTCTTT; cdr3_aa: CASSTTGTTNTEAFF
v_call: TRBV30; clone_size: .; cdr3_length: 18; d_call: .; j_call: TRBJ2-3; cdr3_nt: TGTGCCTGGAGTGTTTGGGGGGGACACTCATCTAGCACAGATACGCAGTATTTT; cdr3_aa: CAWSVWGGHSSSTDTQYF
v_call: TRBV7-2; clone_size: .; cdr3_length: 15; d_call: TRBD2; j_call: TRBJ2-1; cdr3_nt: TGTGCCAGCAGCTTAAGAGCGGGGGTGTACAATGAGCAGTTCTTC; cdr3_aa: CASSLRAGVYNEQFF
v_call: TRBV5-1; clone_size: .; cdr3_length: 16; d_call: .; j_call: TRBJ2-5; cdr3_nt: TGCGCCAGCAGACTCATGGGGGGAAGCGATAGAGAGACCCAGTACTTC; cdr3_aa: CASRLMGGSDRETQYF
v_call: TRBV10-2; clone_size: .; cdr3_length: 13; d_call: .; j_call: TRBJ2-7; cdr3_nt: TGCGCCAGCAGTGAGTCCACCAACTACGAGCAGTACTTC; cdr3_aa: CASSESTNYEQYF
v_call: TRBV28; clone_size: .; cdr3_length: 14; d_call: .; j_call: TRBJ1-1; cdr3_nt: TGTGCCAGCAGTTTAAGAGGGGTTTACGCTGAAGCTTTCTTT; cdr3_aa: CASSLRGVYAEAFF
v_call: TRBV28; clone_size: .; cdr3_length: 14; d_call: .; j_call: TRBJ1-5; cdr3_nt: TGTGCCAGCAGTTTATGGGGATTCAATCAGCCCCAGCATTTT; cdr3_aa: CASSLWGFNQPQHF
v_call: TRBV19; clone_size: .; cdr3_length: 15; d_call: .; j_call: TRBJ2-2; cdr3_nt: TGTGCCAGTAGTATTCTCGGCGGCCACACCGGGGAGCTGTTTTTT; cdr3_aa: CASSILGGHTGELFF
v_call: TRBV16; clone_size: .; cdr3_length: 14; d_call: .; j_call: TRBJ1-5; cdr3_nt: TGTGCCAGCAGCCAATATGGCCGGGGTCAGCCCCAGCATTTT; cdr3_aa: CASSQYGRGQPQHF
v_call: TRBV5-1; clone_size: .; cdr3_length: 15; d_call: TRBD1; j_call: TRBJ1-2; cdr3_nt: TGCGCCAGCAGCGAAAGAACAGGGGTTAACTATGGCTACACCTTC; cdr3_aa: CASSERTGVNYGYTF
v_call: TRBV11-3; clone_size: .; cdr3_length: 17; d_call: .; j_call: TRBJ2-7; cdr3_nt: TGTGCCAGCAGCCCAACCGTCGGGCCACTCAGCTCCTACGAGCAGTACTTC; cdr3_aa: CASSPTVGPLSSYEQYF
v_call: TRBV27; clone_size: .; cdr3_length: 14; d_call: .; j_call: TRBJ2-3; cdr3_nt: TGTGCCAGCAGACCCCAGGGGAGGGCAGATACGCAGTATTTT; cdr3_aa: CASRPQGRADTQYF
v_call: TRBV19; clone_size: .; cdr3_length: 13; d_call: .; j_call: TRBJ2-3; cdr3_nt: TGTGCCAGTAGTATCGGGCTCACAGATACGCAGTATTTT; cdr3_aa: CASSIGLTDTQYF
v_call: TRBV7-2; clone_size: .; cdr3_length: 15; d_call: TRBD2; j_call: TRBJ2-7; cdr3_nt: TGTGCCAGCAGCTTTAGTTTTGGGACTAGCGACGAGCAGTACTTC; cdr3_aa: CASSFSFGTSDEQYF
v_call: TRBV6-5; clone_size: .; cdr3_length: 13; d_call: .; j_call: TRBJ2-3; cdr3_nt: TGTGCCAGCAGTGCCTCAGTGACAGATACGCAGTATTTT; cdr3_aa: CASSASVTDTQYF
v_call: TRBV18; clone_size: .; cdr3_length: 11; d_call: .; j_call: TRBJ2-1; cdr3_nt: TGTGCCAGCTCACCGAGCGATGAGCAGTTCTTC; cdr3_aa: CASSPSDEQFF
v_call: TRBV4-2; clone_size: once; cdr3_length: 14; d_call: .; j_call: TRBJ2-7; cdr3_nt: TGTGCCAGCAGCTCCCGGGACTTCTCCTACGAGCAGTACTTC; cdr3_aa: CASSSRDFSYEQYF
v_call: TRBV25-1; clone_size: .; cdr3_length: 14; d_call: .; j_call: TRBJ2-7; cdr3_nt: TGTGCCAGCAGGGCAGGGGGGTTATCCAGCGAGCAGTACTTC; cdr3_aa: CASRAGGLSSEQYF
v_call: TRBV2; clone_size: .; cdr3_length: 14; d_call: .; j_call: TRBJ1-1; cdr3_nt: TGTGCCAGCAAGGTTGGGGGCGCGGGGACTGAAGCTTTCTTT; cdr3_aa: CASKVGGAGTEAFF
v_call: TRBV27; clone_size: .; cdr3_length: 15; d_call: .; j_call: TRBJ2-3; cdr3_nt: TGTGCCAGCAGTTCGGGTCACGCTGCAACAGATACGCAGTATTTT; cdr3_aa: CASSSGHAATDTQYF
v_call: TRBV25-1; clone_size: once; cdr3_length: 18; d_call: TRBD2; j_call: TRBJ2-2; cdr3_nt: TGTGCCAGCAGTGAATCCTGGGGACTAGCGGGAGGGGCCGGGGAGCTGTTTTTT; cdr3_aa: CASSESWGLAGGAGELFF
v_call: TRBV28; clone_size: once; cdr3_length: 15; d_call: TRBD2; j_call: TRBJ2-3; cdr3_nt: TGTGCCACCCGGCCAGGCGGGAGTAGGGCAGATACGCAGTATTTT; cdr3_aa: CATRPGGSRADTQYF
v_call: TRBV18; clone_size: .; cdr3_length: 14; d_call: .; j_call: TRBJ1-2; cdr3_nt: TGTGCCAGCTCACCACTCCGGGGGGGCGAGGGCTACACCTTC; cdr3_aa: CASSPLRGGEGYTF
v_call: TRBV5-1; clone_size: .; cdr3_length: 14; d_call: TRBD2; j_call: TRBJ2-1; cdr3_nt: TGCGCCAGCGCGGGACTAGCGGTAGGGGATGAGCAGTTCTTC; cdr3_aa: CASAGLAVGDEQFF
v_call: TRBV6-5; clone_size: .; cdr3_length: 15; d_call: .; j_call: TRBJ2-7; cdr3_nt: TGTGCCAGCAGTTACACCCGCGGGACAGCCTACGAGCAGTACTTC; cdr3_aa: CASSYTRGTAYEQYF
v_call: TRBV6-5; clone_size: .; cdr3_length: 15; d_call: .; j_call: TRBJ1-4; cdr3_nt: TGTGCCAGCAGTTACTCGAGGACACAACTTGAAAAACTGTTTTTT; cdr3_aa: CASSYSRTQLEKLFF
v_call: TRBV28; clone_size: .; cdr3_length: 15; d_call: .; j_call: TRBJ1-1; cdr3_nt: TGTGCCAGCAGTTTAAGGAACCCGGGGGTATTAAAAGCTTTCTTT; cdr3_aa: CASSLRNPGVLKAFF
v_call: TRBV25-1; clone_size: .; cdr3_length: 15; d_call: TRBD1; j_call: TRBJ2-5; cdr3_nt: TGTGCCAGCAGTGGGAGACAGGGGAGGCAAGCGACCCAGTACTTC; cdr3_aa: CASSGRQGRQATQYF